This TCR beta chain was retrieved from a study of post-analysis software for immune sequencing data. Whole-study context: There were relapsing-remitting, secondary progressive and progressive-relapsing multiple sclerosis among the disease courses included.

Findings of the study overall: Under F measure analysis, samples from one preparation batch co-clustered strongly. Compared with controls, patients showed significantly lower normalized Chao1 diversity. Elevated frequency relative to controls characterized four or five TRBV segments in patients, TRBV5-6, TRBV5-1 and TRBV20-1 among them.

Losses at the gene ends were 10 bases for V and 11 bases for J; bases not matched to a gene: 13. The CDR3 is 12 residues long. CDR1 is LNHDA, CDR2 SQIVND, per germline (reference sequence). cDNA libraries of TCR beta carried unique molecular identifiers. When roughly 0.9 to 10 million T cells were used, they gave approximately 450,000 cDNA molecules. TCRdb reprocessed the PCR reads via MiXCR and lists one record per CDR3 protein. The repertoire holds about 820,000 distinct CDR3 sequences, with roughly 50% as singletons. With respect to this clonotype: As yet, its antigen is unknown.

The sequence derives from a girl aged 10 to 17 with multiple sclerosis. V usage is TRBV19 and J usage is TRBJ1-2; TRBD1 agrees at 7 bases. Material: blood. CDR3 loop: CATQRDSGLYTF. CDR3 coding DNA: TGTGCCACCCAGCGGGACAGCGGTTTGTACACCTTC.